Shown below are 5 T cell receptor beta chains from a single sample sequenced in a study of cytotoxic CD8 clonotypes in ibrutinib-treated CLL. Libraries were prepared by immunoSEQ multiplex PCR; TCRdb keeps only in-frame clonotypes and omits some of them. The data show some 98,000 clones, with around 73% seen just once and around 30% held by the top ten. This specimen was PBMCs, taken after 12 months of ibrutinib treatment. All receptors derive from a human donor with chronic lymphocytic leukemia.

This clone appeared a single time. V and J are TRBV6-1 and TRBJ2-7; TRBD1 is a possible D gene (6 bases). In germline, CDR1 is MNHNS, CDR2 SASEGT. Trimming cost V 4 bases and J 2 bases, with 12 bases left between them. CDR3 length: 14 residues. In DNA, the CDR3 is TGTGCCAGCAGTGTCGGGACAAGTACCTACGAGCAGTACTTC. Translation: CASSVGTSTYEQYF.

This clone has a handful of counts. The rearrangement joins TRBV7-2 to TRBJ1-2; TRBD1 is a possible D gene (5 bases). CDR1 is SGHTA and CDR2 is FQGNSA in the germline V gene. CDR3 length: 12 amino acids. V was pared by 5 bases and J by 8 bases, with 12 bases between. CDR3 amino acids: CASSKGEYGYTF. In DNA, the CDR3 is TGTGCCAGCAGCAAAGGGGAGTACGGCTACACCTTC.

This clone occurred a few times. This chain uses TRBV4-2 with TRBJ1-2; D unclear. CDR1 and CDR2 from the germline V gene are LGHNA and YNFKEQ. This CDR3 region has 15 residues. V was shortened by 1 base and J by 2 bases, with 11 bases between the two germline ends. CDR3 protein: CASSQALQANYGYTF. As DNA, the CDR3 is TGTGCCAGCAGCCAAGCCCTTCAGGCCAACTATGGCTACACCTTC.

This clone was seen a single time. This rearrangement joins TRBV14 to TRBJ1-2; 7 bases agree with TRBD1. Per germline, CDR1 SGHDN and CDR2 FVKESK. V dropped 1 base and J dropped 7; count of bases not matched to a gene: 12. The length of the CDR3 is 16 residues. The CDR3 here is CASSQGWDSFRIGYTF. The CDR3 DNA follows: TGTGCCAGCAGCCAAGGGTGGGACAGTTTTCGTATTGGCTACACCTTC.

V usage is TRBV6-6 and J usage is TRBJ2-2; D is ambiguous. The CDR3 extends over 11 amino acids. V lost 10 bases, J lost 1 base, and 4 bases lay in between. From germline, CDR1 is MNHNY and CDR2 SVGAGI (reference sequence). CDR3 DNA: TGTGCCATCAAGAACACCGGGGAGCTGTTTTTT. Translation: CAIKNTGELFF.